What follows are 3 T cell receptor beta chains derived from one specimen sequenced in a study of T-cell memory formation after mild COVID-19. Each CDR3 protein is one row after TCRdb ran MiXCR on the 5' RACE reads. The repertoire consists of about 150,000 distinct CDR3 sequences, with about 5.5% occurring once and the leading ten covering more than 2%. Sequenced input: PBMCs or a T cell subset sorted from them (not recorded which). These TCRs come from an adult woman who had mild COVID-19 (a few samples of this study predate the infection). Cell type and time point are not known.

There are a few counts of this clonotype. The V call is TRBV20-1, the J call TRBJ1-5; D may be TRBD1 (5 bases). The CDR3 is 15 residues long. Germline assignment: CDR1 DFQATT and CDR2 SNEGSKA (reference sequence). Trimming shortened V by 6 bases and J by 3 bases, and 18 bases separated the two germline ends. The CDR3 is CSALGGAPYNQPQHF. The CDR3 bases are TGCAGTGCCTTAGGCGGGGCCCCTTACAATCAGCCCCAGCATTTT.

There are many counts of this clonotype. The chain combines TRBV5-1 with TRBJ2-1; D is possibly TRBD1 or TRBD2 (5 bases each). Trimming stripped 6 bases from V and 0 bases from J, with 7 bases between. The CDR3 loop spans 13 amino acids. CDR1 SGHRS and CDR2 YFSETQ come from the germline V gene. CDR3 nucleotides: TGCGCCAGCACAGGGAGCTCCTACAATGAGCAGTTCTTC. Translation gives CASTGSSYNEQFF.

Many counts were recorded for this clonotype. DNA of the CDR3: TGTGCCAGCAGTTACTCGCCCACAGGGGGCGCCGGGCAGTACTTC. This sequence encodes CASSYSPTGGAGQYF. The chain employs TRBV6-6 and TRBJ2-7, with 9 bases matching TRBD1. Per the germline V gene, CDR1 is MNHNY and CDR2 is SVGAGI (reference sequence). With 0 bases clipped from V and 9 bases from J, the junction kept 9 bases outside the gene matches. The CDR3 runs 15 residues.